This T cell receptor (beta chain) comes out of a study of blood T cells in healthy people across ages. With respect to this clonotype: Antigen specificity is unknown.

For every donor, a draw yielded around 10 milliliters of peripheral blood. At least 6 micrograms of total RNA were extracted per sample. The CDR3 is made up of 14 amino acids. Trimming took off 0 bases at V and 4 bases at J, with 12 bases between the two ends. CDR1 and CDR2 (germline): DFQATT, SNEGSKA (reference sequence). Study-level results: There was no known CMV status for donors, so expanded clonotype changes were possibly confounded. Long-lived donors had more naive CD4+ cells and higher diversity than aged donors.

A J-beta primer mix and a sample-barcoded 5' primer were used in a second PCR of about 7 to 11 cycles. MiXCR, run by TCRdb on the 5' RACE reads, gives a single entry per CDR3 protein. The sample shows under 2 million distinct CDR3 sequences, roughly a third of them seen only once. Sample: blood. The origin of this receptor is a woman aged 25 to 39 in good health. The chain employs TRBV20-1 and TRBJ2-5; no clear D gene. This chain's CDR3 is CSARDGEWGETQYF. For the CDR3, the DNA is TGCAGTGCTAGAGATGGAGAGTGGGGAGAGACCCAGTACTTC.